This T cell receptor (beta chain) was sequenced during a study of T cells after posttransplantation cyclophosphamide. Study-wide points: Recipient CMV seropositivity and CMV reactivation strongly tracked TRB clonality. TRB overlap between skin or GI tissue T cells and blood was limited.

V gave up 8 bases and J gave up 5 bases, with 12 bases separating them. The germline V gene has CDR1 MNHEY and CDR2 SVGAGI. CDR3 size: 12 residues. Cells defined as naive were viable CD3+CD4+ or CD3+CD8+ and CCR7+CD45RA+CD45RO-CD95-CD27+CD28+. On this clone: The target antigen is unknown.

Repertoires were generated with immunoSEQ multiplex PCR, while TCRdb's copy carries only in-frame clones and drops some. The table records roughly 30,000 clones, 91% of them present only once. This sequence joins TRBV6-5 and TRBJ2-5; D ambiguous. This receptor was taken from a man aged 25 to 40 in good health and a related stem cell transplant donor. The sample comprised naive CD4+ T cells sorted from blood. The DNA for the CDR3 is TGTGCCAGCGCCCGGGTGAGGGAGACCCAGTACTTC. It encodes CASARVRETQYF.